Listed below are T cell receptor beta chains from one sample, sequenced in a study of cytomegalovirus exposure and HLA in healthy donors. The repertoire was sequenced with immunoSEQ multiplex PCR; TCRdb's copy has only in-frame clones and lacks some. The sample includes about 270,000 clones, roughly 70% seen only once; the top ten take roughly 2.4%. Sequenced sample: PBMCs. The receptors shown here come from a female donor in good health and CMV-seronegative. CDR3s include the opening cysteine and the closing phenylalanine or tryptophan. The order of the fields is J gene, V gene, D gene, clone size, CDR3 DNA, CDR3 protein. D genes are given only for firm matches. Clone size is stated in some rows and not others, as once, few, many or a class when expanded.

TRBJ1-1 TRBV5-4 NA NA TGTGCCAGCAGCTTGCAGGGTCTGGGCGCTTTCTTT CASSLQGLGAFF
TRBJ2-5 TRBV28 NA NA TGTGCCAGCAGTTACGACAGTGGCCAGTACTTC CASSYDSGQYF
TRBJ2-1 TRBV15 TRBD2 NA TGTGCCACCAGCAGAGATGACCCGGGAGGTTACAATGAGCAGTTCTTC CATSRDDPGGYNEQFF
TRBJ2-1 TRBV13 NA NA TGTGCCGGCAGCTCTCTGACTGGCTCATCCTACAATGAGCAGTTCTTC CAGSSLTGSSYNEQFF
TRBJ1-2 TRBV25-1 NA NA TGTGCCAGCAGTGGGCAGGACTATGGCTACACCTTC CASSGQDYGYTF
TRBJ1-3 TRBV5-1 TRBD1 few TGCGCCAGCAGCAACGGACAGGGGGGGAACACCATATATTTT CASSNGQGGNTIYF
TRBJ2-7 TRBV11-2 NA NA TGTGCCAGCAGCTTAGATCGCGTAGCCTCCTACGAGCAGTACTTC CASSLDRVASYEQYF
TRBJ2-1 TRBV5-1 NA once TGCGCCAGCAGCTCATCTTCTAGCTCCTACAATGAGCAGTTCTTC CASSSSSSSYNEQFF
TRBJ2-1 TRBV27 TRBD2 NA TGTGCCAGCAGCCCCCCGATGGGACTAGCATTCGATGAGCAGTTCTTC CASSPPMGLAFDEQFF
TRBJ2-7 TRBV2 TRBD1 NA TGTGCCAGCAGTGAGCTGCGACAGGGATCCGAGCAGTACTTC CASSELRQGSEQYF
TRBJ1-1 TRBV5-6 NA once TGTGCCAGCAGCTTGGCAGTGAACACTGAAGCTTTCTTT CASSLAVNTEAFF
TRBJ1-1 TRBV11-2 NA NA TGTGCCAGCAGCTTACGTACTGAAGCTTTCTTT CASSLRTEAFF
TRBJ2-3 TRBV5-1 NA NA TGCGCCAGCAGCTTGGGAGCTGGCACAGATACGCAGTATTTT CASSLGAGTDTQYF
TRBJ1-6 TRBV18 NA NA TGTGCCAGCTCACCCCGAAGAGGGCCGGAATCACCCCTCCACTTT CASSPRRGPESPLHF
TRBJ2-7 TRBV7-2 TRBD2 NA TGTGCCAGCAGCGGGGGACTAGCGGGACCTTACGAGCAGTACTTC CASSGGLAGPYEQYF
TRBJ2-5 TRBV4-1 TRBD2 NA TGCGCCAGCAGCCAAGGTCTAGCGGGAGTTCATCGCAACCTAGACGAAAAAGAGACCCAGTACTTC CASSQGLAGVHRNLDEKETQYF
TRBJ2-3 TRBV28 TRBD1 few TGTGCCAGCGTAGGGGGCTCTAGCACAGATACGCAGTATTTT CASVGGSSTDTQYF
TRBJ2-7 TRBV10-2 NA once TGCGCCAGCAGTGAGTCGAGATTATACTACGAGCAGTACTTC CASSESRLYYEQYF
TRBJ2-1 TRBV6-5 NA NA TGTGCCAGCAGTTACAGTTCGGGAATACAGAGGAATGAGCAGTTCTTC CASSYSSGIQRNEQFF